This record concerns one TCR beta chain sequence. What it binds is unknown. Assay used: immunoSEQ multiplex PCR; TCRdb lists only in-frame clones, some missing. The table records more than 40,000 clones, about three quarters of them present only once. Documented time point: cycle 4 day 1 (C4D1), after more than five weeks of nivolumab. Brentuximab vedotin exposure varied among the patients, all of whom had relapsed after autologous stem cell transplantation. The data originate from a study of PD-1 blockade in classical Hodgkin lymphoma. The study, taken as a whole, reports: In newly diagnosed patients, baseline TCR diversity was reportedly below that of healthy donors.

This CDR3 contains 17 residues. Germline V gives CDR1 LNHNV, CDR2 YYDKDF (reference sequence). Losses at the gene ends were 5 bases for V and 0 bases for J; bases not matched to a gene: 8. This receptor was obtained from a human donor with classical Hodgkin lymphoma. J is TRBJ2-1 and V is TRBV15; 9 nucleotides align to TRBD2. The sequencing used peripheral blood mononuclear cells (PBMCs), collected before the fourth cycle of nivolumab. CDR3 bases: TGTGCCACCAGCTCCCTCGCGGGGGGGATCTCCTACAATGAGCAGTTCTTC. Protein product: CATSSLAGGISYNEQFF.